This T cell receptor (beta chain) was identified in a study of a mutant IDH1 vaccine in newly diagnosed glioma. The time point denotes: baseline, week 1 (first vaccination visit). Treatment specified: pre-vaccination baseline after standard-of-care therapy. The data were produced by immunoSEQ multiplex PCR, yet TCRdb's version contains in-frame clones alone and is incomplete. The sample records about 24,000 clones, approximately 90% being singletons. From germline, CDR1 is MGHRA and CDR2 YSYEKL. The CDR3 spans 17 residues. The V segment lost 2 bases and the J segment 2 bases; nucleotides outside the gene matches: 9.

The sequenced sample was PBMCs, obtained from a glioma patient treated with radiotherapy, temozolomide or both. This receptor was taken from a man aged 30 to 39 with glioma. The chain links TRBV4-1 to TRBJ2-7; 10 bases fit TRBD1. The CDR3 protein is CASSQQHGGTGAYEQYF. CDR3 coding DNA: TGCGCCAGCAGCCAACAACATGGCGGGACAGGGGCCTACGAGCAGTACTTC.